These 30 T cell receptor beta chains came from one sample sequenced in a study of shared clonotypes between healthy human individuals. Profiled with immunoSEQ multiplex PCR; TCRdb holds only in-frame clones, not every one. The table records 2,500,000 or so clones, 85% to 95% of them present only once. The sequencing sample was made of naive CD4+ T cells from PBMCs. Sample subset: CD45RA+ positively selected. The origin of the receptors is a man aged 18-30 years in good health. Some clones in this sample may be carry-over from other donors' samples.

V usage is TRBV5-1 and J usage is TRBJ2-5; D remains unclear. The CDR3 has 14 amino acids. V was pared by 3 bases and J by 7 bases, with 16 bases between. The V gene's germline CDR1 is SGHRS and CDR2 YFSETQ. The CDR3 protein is CASSSDDGSGTQYF. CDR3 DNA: TGCGCCAGCAGCTCTGACGACGGGTCAGGGACCCAGTACTTC. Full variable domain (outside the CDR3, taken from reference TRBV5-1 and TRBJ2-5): KAGVTQTPRYLIKTRGQQVTLSCSPISGHRSVSWYQQTPGQGLQFLFEYFSETQRNKGNFPGRFSGRQFSNSRSEMNVSTLELGDSALYLCASSSDDGSGTQYFGPGTRLLVL.

CDR3 region: CASSDRDRETDTQYF. The CDR3, as DNA: TGTGCCAGCTCAGACCGGGACAGGGAGACAGATACGCAGTATTTT. This rearrangement joins TRBV18 to TRBJ2-3; 9 bases align to TRBD1. CDR1 and CDR2 from the germline V gene are KGHSH and LQKENI. The CDR3 covers 15 residues. The V gene end was trimmed by 5 bases and the J gene end by 3 bases; junction bases not matched to a gene: 6.

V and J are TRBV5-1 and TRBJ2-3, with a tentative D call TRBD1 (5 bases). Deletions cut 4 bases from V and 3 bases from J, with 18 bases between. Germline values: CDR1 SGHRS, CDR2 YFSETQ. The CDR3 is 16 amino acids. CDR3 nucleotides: TGCGCCAGCAGCCTTCAACCGGAAGGGGAAACAGATACGCAGTATTTT. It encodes CASSLQPEGETDTQYF.

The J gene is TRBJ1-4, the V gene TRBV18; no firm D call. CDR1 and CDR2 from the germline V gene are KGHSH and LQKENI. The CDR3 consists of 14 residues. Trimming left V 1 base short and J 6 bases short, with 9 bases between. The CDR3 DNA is TGTGCCAGCTCACCACGGCAGCCTTATGAAAAACTGTTTTTT. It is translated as CASSPRQPYEKLFF.

The CDR3 bases are TGTGCCAGCAGTTACGGGAAATTGAACACTGAAGCTTTCTTT. Its protein product is CASSYGKLNTEAFF. The J gene is TRBJ1-1, the V gene TRBV6-6; D uncertain. CDR3 length: 14 amino acids. CDR1 is MNHNY, CDR2 SVGAGI, per germline (reference sequence). Trimming cost V 2 bases and J 0 bases, with 7 bases left between them.

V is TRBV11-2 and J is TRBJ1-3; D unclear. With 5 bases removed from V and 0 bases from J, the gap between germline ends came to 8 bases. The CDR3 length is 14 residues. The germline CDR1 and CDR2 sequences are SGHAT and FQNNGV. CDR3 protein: CASSPTVSGNTIYF. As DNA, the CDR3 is TGTGCCAGCAGCCCGACGGTCTCTGGAAACACCATATATTTT. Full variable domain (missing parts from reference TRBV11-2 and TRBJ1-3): EAGVAQSPRYKIIEKRQSVAFWCNPISGHATLYWYQQILGQGPKLLIQFQNNGVVDDSQLPKDRFSAERLKGVDSTLKIQPAKLEDSAVYLCASSPTVSGNTIYFGEGSWLTVV.

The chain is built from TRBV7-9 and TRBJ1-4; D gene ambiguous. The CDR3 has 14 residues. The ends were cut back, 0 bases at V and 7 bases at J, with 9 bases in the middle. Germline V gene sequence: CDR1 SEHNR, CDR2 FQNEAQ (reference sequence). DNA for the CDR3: TGTGCCAGCAGCTTAGCGGCGCGGGCTGAAAAACTGTTTTTT. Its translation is CASSLAARAEKLFF.

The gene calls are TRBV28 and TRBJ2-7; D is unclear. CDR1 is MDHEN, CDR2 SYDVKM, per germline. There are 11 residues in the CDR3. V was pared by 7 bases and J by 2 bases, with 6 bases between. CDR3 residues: CASTQTYEQYF. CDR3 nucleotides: TGTGCCAGCACCCAGACCTACGAGCAGTACTTC. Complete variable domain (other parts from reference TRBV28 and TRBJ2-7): DVKVTQSSRYLVKRTGEKVFLECVQDMDHENMFWYRQDPGLGLRLIYFSYDVKMKEKGDIPEGYSVSREKKERFSLILESASTNQTSMYLCASTQTYEQYFGPGTRLTVT.

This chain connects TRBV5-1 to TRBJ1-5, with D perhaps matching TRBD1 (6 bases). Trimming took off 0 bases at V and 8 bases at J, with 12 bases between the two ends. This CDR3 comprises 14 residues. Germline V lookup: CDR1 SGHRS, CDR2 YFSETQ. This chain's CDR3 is CASSLEGGTEPQHF. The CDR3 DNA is TGCGCCAGCAGCTTGGAAGGGGGGACCGAGCCCCAGCATTTT.

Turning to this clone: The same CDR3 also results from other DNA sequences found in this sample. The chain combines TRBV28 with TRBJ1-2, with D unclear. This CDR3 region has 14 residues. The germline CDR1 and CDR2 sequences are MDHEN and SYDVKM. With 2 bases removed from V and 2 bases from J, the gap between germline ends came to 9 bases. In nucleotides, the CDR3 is TGTGCCAGCAGTTTACGAGGACGGAACTATGGCTACACCTTC. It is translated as CASSLRGRNYGYTF.

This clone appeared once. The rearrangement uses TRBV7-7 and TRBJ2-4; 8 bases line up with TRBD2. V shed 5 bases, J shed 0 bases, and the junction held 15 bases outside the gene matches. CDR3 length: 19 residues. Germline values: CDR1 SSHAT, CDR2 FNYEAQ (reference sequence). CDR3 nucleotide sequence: TGTGCCAGCAGCCAAGGGACTAAAGCGGGGGCACTAGCCAAAAACATTCAGTACTTC. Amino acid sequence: CASSQGTKAGALAKNIQYF.

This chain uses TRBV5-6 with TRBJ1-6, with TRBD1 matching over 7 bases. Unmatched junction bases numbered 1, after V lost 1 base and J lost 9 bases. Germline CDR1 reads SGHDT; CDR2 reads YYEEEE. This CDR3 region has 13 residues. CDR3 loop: CASSLRGPSPLHF. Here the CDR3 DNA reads TGTGCCAGCAGCTTGAGGGGGCCTTCACCCCTCCACTTT.

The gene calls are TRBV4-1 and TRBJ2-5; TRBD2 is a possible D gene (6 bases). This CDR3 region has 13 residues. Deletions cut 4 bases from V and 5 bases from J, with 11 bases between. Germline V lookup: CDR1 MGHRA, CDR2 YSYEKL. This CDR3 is CASSLTSRETQYF. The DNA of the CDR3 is TGCGCCAGCAGCCTAACTAGCCGGGAGACCCAGTACTTC.

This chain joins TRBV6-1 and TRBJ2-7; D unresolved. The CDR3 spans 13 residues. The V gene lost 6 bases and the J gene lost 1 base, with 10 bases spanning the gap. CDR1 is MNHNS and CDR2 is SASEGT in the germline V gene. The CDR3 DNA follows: TGTGCCAGCAGCGAGACACAATCCTACGAGCAGTACTTC. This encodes CASSETQSYEQYF.

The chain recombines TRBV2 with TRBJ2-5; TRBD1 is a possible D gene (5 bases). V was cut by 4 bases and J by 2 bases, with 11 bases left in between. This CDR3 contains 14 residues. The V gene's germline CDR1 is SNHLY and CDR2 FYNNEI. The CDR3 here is CASSVGADQETQYF. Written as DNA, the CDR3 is TGTGCCAGCAGTGTAGGGGCCGATCAAGAGACCCAGTACTTC.

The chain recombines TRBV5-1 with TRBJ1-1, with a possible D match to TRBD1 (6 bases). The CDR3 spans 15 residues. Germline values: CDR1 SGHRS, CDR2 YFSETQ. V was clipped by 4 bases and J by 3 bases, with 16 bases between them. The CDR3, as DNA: TGCGCCAGCAGCCCTTCTGGGGGCGCACACACTGAAGCTTTCTTT. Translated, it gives CASSPSGGAHTEAFF.

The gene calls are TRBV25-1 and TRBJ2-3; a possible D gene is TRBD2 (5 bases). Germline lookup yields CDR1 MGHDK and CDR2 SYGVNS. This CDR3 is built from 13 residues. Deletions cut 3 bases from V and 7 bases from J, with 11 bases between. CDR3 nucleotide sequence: TGTGCCAGCAGTGACGCTAGCTTCAATACGCAGTATTTT. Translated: CASSDASFNTQYF.

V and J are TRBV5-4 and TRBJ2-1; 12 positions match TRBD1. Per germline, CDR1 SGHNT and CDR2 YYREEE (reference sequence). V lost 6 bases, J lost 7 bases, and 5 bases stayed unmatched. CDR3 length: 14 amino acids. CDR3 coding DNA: TGTGCCAGCACCCAGGGACAGGGGGCAAATGAGCAGTTCTTC. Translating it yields CASTQGQGANEQFF.

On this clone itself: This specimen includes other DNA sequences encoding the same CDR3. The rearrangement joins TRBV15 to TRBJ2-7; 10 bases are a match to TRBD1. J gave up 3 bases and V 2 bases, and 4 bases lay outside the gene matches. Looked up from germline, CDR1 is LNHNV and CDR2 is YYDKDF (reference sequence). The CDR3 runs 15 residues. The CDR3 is CATSRSGTGVYEQYF. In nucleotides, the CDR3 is TGTGCCACCAGCAGAAGCGGGACAGGGGTCTACGAGCAGTACTTC.

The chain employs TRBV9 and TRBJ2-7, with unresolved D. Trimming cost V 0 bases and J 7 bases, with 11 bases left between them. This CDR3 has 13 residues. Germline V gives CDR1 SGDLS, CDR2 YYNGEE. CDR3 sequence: CASSVGLGREQYF. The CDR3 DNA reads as TGTGCCAGCAGCGTAGGGTTGGGCAGAGAGCAGTACTTC.

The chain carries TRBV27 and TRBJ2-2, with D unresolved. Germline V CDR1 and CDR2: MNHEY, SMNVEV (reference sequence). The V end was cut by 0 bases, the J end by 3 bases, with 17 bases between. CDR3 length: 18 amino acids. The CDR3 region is CASSLSGWSNPDTGELFF. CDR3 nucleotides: TGTGCCAGCAGTTTATCGGGGTGGTCCAATCCGGACACCGGGGAGCTGTTTTTT.

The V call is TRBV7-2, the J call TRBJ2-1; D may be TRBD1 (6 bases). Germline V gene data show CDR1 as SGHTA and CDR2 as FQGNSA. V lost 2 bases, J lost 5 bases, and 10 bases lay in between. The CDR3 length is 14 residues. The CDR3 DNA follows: TGTGCCAGCAGCTTATCAGGGGCACACAATGAGCAGTTCTTC. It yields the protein CASSLSGAHNEQFF.

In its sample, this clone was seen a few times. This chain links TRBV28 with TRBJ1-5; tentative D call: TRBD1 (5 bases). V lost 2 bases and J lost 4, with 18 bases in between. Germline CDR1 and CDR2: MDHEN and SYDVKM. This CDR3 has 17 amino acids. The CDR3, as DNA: TGTGCCAGCAGTTTAGGGCGGACCGGGGGACGAAATCAGCCCCAGCATTTT. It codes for CASSLGRTGGRNQPQHF.

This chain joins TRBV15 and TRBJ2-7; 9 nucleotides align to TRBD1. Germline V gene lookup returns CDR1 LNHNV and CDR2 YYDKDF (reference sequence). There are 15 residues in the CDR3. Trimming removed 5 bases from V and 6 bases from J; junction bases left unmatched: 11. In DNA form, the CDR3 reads TGTGCCACCAGCCCCCTGAGGACAGGGGACGCCGAGCAGTACTTC. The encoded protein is CATSPLRTGDAEQYF. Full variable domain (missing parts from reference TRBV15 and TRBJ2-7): DAMVIQNPRYQVTQFGKPVTLSCSQTLNHNVMYWYQQKSSQAPKLLFHYYDKDFNNEADTPDNFQSRRPNTSFCFLDIRSPGLGDTAMYLCATSPLRTGDAEQYFGPGTRLTVT.

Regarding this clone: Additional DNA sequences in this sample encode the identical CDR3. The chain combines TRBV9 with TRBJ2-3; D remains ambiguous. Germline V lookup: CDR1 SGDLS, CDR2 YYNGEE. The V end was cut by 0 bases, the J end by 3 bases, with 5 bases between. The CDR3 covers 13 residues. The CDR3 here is CASSVGGTDTQYF. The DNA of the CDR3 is TGTGCCAGCAGCGTAGGGGGTACAGATACGCAGTATTTT.

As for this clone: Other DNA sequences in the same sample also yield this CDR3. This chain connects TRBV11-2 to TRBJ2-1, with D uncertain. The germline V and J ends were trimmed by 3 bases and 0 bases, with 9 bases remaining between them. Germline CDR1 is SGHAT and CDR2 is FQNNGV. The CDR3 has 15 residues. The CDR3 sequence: CASSFGGSSYNEQFF. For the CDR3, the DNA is TGTGCCAGCAGCTTCGGTGGAAGCTCCTACAATGAGCAGTTCTTC.

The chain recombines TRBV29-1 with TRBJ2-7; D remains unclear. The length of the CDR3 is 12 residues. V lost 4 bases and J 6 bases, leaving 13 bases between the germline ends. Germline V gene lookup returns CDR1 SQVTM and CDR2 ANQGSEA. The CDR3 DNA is TGCAGCGTTGGGGAAGGGTCCCTCGAGCAGTACTTC. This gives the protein CSVGEGSLEQYF.

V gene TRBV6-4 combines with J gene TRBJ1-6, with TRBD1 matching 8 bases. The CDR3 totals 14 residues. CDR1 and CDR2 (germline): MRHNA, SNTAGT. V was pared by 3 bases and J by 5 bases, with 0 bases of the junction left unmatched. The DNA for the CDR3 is TGTGCCAGCAGTGAGGACAGGGATAATTCACCCCTCCACTTT. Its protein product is CASSEDRDNSPLHF.

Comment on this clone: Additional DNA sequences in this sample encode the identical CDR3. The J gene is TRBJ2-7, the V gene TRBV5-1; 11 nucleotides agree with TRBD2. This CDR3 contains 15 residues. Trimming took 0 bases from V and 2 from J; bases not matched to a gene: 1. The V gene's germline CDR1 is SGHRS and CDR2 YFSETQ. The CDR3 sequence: CASSLGLAGPYEQYF. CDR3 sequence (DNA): TGCGCCAGCAGCTTGGGACTAGCGGGGCCCTACGAGCAGTACTTC.

The CDR3 DNA follows: TGTGCCAGCAGCTTGACAGGGGCAGAGACCCAGTACTTC. It is translated as CASSLTGAETQYF. V and J are TRBV5-4 and TRBJ2-5; 7 bases fit TRBD1. The CDR3 totals 13 residues. V gave up 1 base and J gave up 4 bases; unmatched junction bases: 1. Germline CDR1 reads SGHNT; CDR2 reads YYREEE (reference sequence).